This TCR beta chain was identified in a study of blood T cell repertoires in COVID-19. Overall study context: COVID-19 samples, acute and convalescent, were from the United States, Italy and Spain. The cDNA or gDNA used as material had been derived from T cells, B-cell-depleted T cells, or PBMCs.

Which cohort a participant joined came from the clinical history participants gave. Using immunoSEQ multiplex PCR, the repertoire was profiled, and TCRdb retains in-frame clones only, with some absent. The data contain 180,000 or so clones, 80% to 90% of them seen just once; the ten biggest clones take up about 2.2%. CDR1 and CDR2 (germline): SGHVS, FQNEAQ. The CDR3 is 15 residues long. V was cut by 1 base and J by 3 bases, with 12 bases left in between. The sequence derives from a middle-aged woman with acute COVID-19. The sequenced material came from PBMCs or T cells enriched from blood (not recorded which). The rearrangement links TRBV7-8 to TRBJ2-5; D possibly corresponds to TRBD1 (6 bases). In DNA form, the CDR3 reads TGTGCCAGCAGCTTAGTGGGGGCCCCCGAAGAGACCCAGTACTTC. As protein: CASSLVGAPEETQYF. Combining the CDR3 with reference TRBV7-8 and TRBJ2-5 gives the whole variable domain GAGVSQSPRYKVAKRGQDVALRCDPISGHVSLFWYQQALGQGPEFLTYFQNEAQLDKSGLPSDRFFAERPEGSVSTLKIQRTQQEDSAVYLCASSLVGAPEETQYFGPGTRLLVL.